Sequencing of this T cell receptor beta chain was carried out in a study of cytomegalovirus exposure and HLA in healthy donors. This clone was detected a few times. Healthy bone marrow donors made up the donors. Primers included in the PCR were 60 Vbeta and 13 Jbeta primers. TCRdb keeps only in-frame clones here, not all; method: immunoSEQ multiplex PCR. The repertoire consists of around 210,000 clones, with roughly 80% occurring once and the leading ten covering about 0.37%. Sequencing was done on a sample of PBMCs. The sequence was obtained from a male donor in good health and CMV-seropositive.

Written as DNA, the CDR3 is TGCGCCAGCAGCCAAGTAGGGACTTTAAGCAATGAGCAGTTCTTC. Its translation: CASSQVGTLSNEQFF. The genes are TRBV4-3 and TRBJ2-1; D possibly corresponds to TRBD2 (6 bases). Trimming took off 1 base at V and 6 bases at J, with 13 bases between the two ends. The CDR3 spans 15 residues. The germline V gene encodes CDR1 LGHNA and CDR2 YSLEER.